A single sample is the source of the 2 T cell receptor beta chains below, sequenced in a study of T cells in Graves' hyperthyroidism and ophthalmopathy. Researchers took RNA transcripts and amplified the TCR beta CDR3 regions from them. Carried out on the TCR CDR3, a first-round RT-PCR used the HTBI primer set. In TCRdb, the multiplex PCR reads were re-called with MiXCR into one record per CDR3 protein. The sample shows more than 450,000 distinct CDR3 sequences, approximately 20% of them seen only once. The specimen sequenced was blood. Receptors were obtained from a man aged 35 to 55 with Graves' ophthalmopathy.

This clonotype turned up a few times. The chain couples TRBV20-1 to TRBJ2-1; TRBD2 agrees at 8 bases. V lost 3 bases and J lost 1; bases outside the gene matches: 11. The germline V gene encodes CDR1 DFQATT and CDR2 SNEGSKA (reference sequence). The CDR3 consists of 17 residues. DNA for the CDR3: TGCAGTGCTAGTCGCACACGGGGGGGAAAATCCTACAATGAGCAGTTCTTC. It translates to CSASRTRGGKSYNEQFF.

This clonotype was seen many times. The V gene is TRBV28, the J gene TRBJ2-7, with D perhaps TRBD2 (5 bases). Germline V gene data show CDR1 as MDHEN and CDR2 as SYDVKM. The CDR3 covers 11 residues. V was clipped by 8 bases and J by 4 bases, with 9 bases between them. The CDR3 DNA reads TGTGCCAGCGCTAGCAGTTACGAGCAGTACTTC. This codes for CASASSYEQYF. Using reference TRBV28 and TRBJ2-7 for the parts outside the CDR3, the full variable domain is DVKVTQSSRYLVKRTGEKVFLECVQDMDHENMFWYRQDPGLGLRLIYFSYDVKMKEKGDIPEGYSVSREKKERFSLILESASTNQTSMYLCASASSYEQYFGPGTRLTVT.